The clone carrying this T cell receptor beta chain has only one observation. The antigen is undetermined. The CDR3 totals 14 residues. The V and J ends lost 0 bases and 6 bases, in that order; junction bases with no gene match: 3. The germline V gene has CDR1 LNHNV and CDR2 YYDKDF (reference sequence). TCRdb reprocessed the 5' RACE reads with MiXCR, giving one entry per CDR3 protein. The sample has 450,000 to 700,000 distinct CDR3 sequences; over 15% are singletons. This sample was included in a study of T-cell memory formation after mild COVID-19. Overall study findings and caveats: Some responding clones appeared in pre-infection memory, suggesting cross-reactive memory joined.

This chain links TRBV15 with TRBJ2-7; TRBD1 agrees at 9 bases. The sequenced sample was PBMCs or a T cell subset sorted from them (not recorded which). This TCR came from an adult woman who had mild COVID-19 (a few samples of this study predate the infection). Cell type and time point are not known. CDR3 amino acids: CATSREGTGSEQYF. The CDR3 nucleotides are TGTGCCACCAGCAGAGAGGGGACAGGGAGCGAGCAGTACTTC.